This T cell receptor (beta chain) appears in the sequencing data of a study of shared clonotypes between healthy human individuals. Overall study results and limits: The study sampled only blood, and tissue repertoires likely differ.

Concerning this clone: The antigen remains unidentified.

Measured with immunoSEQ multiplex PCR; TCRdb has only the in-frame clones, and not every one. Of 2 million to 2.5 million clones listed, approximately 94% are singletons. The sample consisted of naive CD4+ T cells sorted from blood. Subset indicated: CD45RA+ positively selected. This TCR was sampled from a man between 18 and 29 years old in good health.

In DNA form, the CDR3 reads TGTGCCAGCAGCCTTCCCCGGACAGGGAAGGGATGGACACCCCTCCACTTT. Translated: CASSLPRTGKGWTPLHF. The V gene is TRBV14, the J gene TRBJ1-6; TRBD1 matches 8 bases. Germline CDR1 SGHDN, CDR2 FVKESK. The V and J ends lost 4 bases and 11 bases, in that order; junction bases with no gene match: 16. The CDR3 sequence is 17 residues long.